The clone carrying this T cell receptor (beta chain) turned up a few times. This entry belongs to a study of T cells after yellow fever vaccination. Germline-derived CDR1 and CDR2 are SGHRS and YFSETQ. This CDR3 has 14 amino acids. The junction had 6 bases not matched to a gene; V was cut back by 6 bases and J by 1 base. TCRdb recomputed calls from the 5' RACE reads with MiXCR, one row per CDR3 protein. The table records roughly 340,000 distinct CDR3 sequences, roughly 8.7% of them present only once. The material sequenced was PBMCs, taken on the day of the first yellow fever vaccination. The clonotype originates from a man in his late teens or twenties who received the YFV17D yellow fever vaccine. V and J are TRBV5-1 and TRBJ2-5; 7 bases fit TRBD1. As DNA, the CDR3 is TGCGCCAGCATGTGGGACAGCGTCCAAGAGACCCAGTACTTC. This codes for CASMWDSVQETQYF.